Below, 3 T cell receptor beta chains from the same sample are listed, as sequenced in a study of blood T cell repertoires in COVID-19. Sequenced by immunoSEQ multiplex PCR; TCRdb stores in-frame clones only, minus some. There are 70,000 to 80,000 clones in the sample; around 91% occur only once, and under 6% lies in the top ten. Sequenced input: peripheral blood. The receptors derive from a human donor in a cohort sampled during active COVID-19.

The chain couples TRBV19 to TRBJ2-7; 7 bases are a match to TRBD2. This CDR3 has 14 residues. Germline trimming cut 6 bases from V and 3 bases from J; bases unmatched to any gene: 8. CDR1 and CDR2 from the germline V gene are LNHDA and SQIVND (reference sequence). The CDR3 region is CASSPALAVYEQYF. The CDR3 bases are TGTGCCAGTAGCCCCGCGCTAGCGGTCTACGAGCAGTACTTC. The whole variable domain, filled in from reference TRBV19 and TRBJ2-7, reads DGGITQSPKYLFRKEGQNVTLSCEQNLNHDAMYWYRQDPGQGLRLIYYSQIVNDFQKGDIAEGYSVSREKKESFPLTVTSAQKNPTAFYLCASSPALAVYEQYFGPGTRLTVT.

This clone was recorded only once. This CDR3 reads CASSLRGGSGNTGELFF. CDR3 DNA sequence: TGTGCCAGCAGTCTAAGGGGGGGTAGCGGAAACACCGGGGAGCTGTTTTTT. The rearrangement joins TRBV7-8 to TRBJ2-2, with D maybe TRBD2 (7 bases). V gave up 6 bases and J gave up 2 bases, with 19 bases separating them. CDR1 is SGHVS, CDR2 FQNEAQ, per germline. CDR3 length equals 17 residues.

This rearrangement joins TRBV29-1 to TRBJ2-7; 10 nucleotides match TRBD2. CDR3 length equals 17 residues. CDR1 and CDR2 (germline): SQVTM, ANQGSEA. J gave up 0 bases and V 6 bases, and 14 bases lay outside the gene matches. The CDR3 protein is CSVQDSGGARFSYEQYF. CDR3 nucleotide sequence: TGCAGCGTCCAAGACAGCGGGGGGGCCAGATTCTCCTACGAGCAGTACTTC.